These T cell receptor beta chains were read from a single sample in a study of blood T cell repertoires in COVID-19. Assay used: immunoSEQ multiplex PCR; TCRdb lists only in-frame clones, some missing. Among roughly 120,000 clones, just over 85% were seen once, and the ten largest hold almost 0.9%. Sequenced sample: peripheral blood. The receptors here all came from a woman between 50 and 59 years old with active or convalescent COVID-19. Each CDR3 is given with its conserved first and last residue. D genes are given only for firm matches. Only part of the rows carry a size: once, few, many, or a class if the clone is expanded.

CDR3 protein: CASTGTSGYNEQFF; CDR3 DNA: TGCGCCAGCACCGGGACTAGCGGATACAATGAGCAGTTCTTC; D gene: TRBD2; clone size: NA; V gene: TRBV5-1; CDR3 length: 14; J gene: TRBJ2-1
CDR3 protein: CASGATGNTEAFF; CDR3 DNA: TGTGCCAGCGGGGCAACAGGAAACACTGAAGCTTTCTTT; D gene: NA; clone size: NA; V gene: TRBV2; CDR3 length: 13; J gene: TRBJ1-1
CDR3 protein: CASRDTNDSPLHF; CDR3 DNA: TGTGCCAGCAGAGACACGAACGATTCACCCCTCCACTTT; D gene: NA; clone size: NA; V gene: TRBV10-3; CDR3 length: 13; J gene: TRBJ1-6
CDR3 protein: CASSDRGRAYEQYF; CDR3 DNA: TGTGCCAGCAGCGACAGGGGGCGCGCCTACGAGCAGTACTTC; D gene: TRBD1; clone size: NA; V gene: TRBV2; CDR3 length: 14; J gene: TRBJ2-7
CDR3 protein: CASKREGPSTDTQYF; CDR3 DNA: TGTGCCAGCAAACGAGAGGGTCCCTCCACAGATACGCAGTATTTT; D gene: NA; clone size: once; V gene: TRBV2; CDR3 length: 15; J gene: TRBJ2-3
CDR3 protein: CASSYSPGDAGSPLHF; CDR3 DNA: TGTGCCAGCAGTTACTCGCCAGGGGATGCAGGGTCACCCCTCCACTTT; D gene: NA; clone size: NA; V gene: TRBV6-5; CDR3 length: 16; J gene: TRBJ1-6
CDR3 protein: CASRSSGNNEQFF; CDR3 DNA: TGTGCCAGCAGGTCTAGCGGGAACAATGAGCAGTTCTTC; D gene: TRBD2; clone size: NA; V gene: TRBV7-9; CDR3 length: 13; J gene: TRBJ2-1
CDR3 protein: CASSFQGPNEKLFF; CDR3 DNA: TGTGCCAGCAGTTTTCAGGGGCCTAATGAAAAACTGTTTTTT; D gene: NA; clone size: NA; V gene: TRBV28; CDR3 length: 14; J gene: TRBJ1-4
CDR3 protein: CASSTSGKMLSYEQYF; CDR3 DNA: TGTGCCAGCAGTACTAGCGGGAAAATGCTCTCCTACGAGCAGTACTTC; D gene: TRBD2; clone size: NA; V gene: TRBV27; CDR3 length: 16; J gene: TRBJ2-7
CDR3 protein: CASSSGQGILAEAFF; CDR3 DNA: TGTGCCAGCTCGTCGGGACAGGGCATATTAGCTGAAGCTTTCTTT; D gene: TRBD1; clone size: NA; V gene: TRBV18; CDR3 length: 15; J gene: TRBJ1-1
CDR3 protein: CASRPGLRETQYF; CDR3 DNA: TGTGCCAGTAGACCAGGACTCCGGGAGACCCAGTACTTC; D gene: NA; clone size: NA; V gene: TRBV19; CDR3 length: 13; J gene: TRBJ2-5
CDR3 protein: CASSTTGSNQPQHF; CDR3 DNA: TGTGCCAGTAGTACAACAGGGAGCAATCAGCCCCAGCATTTT; D gene: NA; clone size: NA; V gene: TRBV19; CDR3 length: 14; J gene: TRBJ1-5
CDR3 protein: CATALPTVTKSPLHF; CDR3 DNA: TGTGCCACCGCCCTCCCAACAGTGACAAAATCACCCCTCCACTTT; D gene: NA; clone size: few; V gene: TRBV7-2; CDR3 length: 15; J gene: TRBJ1-6
CDR3 protein: CSVGGMDNQPQHF; CDR3 DNA: TGCAGCGTTGGGGGCATGGACAATCAGCCCCAGCATTTT; D gene: NA; clone size: NA; V gene: TRBV29-1; CDR3 length: 13; J gene: TRBJ1-5
CDR3 protein: CASGQGGPGEQFF; CDR3 DNA: TGTGCCAGCGGGCAGGGAGGGCCGGGTGAGCAGTTCTTC; D gene: TRBD2; clone size: once; V gene: TRBV9; CDR3 length: 13; J gene: TRBJ2-1
CDR3 protein: CASILVANTGELFF; CDR3 DNA: TGTGCCAGCATTCTCGTCGCGAACACCGGGGAGCTGTTTTTT; D gene: NA; clone size: NA; V gene: TRBV2; CDR3 length: 14; J gene: TRBJ2-2
CDR3 protein: CASSPGHGSTGELFF; CDR3 DNA: TGCGCCAGCAGTCCGGGACACGGAAGCACCGGGGAGCTGTTTTTT; D gene: NA; clone size: NA; V gene: TRBV5-1; CDR3 length: 15; J gene: TRBJ2-2
CDR3 protein: CASSRRSGTTYNEQFF; CDR3 DNA: TGTGCCAGCAGCCGAAGATCCGGGACTACATACAATGAGCAGTTCTTC; D gene: TRBD2; clone size: NA; V gene: TRBV3-1/TRBV3-2; CDR3 length: 16; J gene: TRBJ2-1